This T cell receptor (beta chain) came from a study of blood T cell repertoires in COVID-19. Looking at the study overall: Whether acute or convalescent, the COVID-19 samples came from the United States, Italy and Spain.

Germline CDR1 KGHSH, CDR2 LQKENI. This CDR3 region has 13 residues. The method was immunoSEQ multiplex PCR; TCRdb's version includes in-frame clones alone and lacks a portion of them. The table includes about 82,000 clones, 85% detected once. Worth noting for this clone: One end of the junction fails to match germline, which may point to a read error.

The sample was peripheral blood. The V call is TRBV18, the J call TRBJ1-1; D might be TRBD1 (5 bases). This sequence originates from a man older than 75 with active or convalescent COVID-19. The CDR3 region has the DNA TGTGCCAGCTCGCCGGGACTTTCGGACCCACCCTCCTTT. The encoded protein is CASSPGLSDPPSF.